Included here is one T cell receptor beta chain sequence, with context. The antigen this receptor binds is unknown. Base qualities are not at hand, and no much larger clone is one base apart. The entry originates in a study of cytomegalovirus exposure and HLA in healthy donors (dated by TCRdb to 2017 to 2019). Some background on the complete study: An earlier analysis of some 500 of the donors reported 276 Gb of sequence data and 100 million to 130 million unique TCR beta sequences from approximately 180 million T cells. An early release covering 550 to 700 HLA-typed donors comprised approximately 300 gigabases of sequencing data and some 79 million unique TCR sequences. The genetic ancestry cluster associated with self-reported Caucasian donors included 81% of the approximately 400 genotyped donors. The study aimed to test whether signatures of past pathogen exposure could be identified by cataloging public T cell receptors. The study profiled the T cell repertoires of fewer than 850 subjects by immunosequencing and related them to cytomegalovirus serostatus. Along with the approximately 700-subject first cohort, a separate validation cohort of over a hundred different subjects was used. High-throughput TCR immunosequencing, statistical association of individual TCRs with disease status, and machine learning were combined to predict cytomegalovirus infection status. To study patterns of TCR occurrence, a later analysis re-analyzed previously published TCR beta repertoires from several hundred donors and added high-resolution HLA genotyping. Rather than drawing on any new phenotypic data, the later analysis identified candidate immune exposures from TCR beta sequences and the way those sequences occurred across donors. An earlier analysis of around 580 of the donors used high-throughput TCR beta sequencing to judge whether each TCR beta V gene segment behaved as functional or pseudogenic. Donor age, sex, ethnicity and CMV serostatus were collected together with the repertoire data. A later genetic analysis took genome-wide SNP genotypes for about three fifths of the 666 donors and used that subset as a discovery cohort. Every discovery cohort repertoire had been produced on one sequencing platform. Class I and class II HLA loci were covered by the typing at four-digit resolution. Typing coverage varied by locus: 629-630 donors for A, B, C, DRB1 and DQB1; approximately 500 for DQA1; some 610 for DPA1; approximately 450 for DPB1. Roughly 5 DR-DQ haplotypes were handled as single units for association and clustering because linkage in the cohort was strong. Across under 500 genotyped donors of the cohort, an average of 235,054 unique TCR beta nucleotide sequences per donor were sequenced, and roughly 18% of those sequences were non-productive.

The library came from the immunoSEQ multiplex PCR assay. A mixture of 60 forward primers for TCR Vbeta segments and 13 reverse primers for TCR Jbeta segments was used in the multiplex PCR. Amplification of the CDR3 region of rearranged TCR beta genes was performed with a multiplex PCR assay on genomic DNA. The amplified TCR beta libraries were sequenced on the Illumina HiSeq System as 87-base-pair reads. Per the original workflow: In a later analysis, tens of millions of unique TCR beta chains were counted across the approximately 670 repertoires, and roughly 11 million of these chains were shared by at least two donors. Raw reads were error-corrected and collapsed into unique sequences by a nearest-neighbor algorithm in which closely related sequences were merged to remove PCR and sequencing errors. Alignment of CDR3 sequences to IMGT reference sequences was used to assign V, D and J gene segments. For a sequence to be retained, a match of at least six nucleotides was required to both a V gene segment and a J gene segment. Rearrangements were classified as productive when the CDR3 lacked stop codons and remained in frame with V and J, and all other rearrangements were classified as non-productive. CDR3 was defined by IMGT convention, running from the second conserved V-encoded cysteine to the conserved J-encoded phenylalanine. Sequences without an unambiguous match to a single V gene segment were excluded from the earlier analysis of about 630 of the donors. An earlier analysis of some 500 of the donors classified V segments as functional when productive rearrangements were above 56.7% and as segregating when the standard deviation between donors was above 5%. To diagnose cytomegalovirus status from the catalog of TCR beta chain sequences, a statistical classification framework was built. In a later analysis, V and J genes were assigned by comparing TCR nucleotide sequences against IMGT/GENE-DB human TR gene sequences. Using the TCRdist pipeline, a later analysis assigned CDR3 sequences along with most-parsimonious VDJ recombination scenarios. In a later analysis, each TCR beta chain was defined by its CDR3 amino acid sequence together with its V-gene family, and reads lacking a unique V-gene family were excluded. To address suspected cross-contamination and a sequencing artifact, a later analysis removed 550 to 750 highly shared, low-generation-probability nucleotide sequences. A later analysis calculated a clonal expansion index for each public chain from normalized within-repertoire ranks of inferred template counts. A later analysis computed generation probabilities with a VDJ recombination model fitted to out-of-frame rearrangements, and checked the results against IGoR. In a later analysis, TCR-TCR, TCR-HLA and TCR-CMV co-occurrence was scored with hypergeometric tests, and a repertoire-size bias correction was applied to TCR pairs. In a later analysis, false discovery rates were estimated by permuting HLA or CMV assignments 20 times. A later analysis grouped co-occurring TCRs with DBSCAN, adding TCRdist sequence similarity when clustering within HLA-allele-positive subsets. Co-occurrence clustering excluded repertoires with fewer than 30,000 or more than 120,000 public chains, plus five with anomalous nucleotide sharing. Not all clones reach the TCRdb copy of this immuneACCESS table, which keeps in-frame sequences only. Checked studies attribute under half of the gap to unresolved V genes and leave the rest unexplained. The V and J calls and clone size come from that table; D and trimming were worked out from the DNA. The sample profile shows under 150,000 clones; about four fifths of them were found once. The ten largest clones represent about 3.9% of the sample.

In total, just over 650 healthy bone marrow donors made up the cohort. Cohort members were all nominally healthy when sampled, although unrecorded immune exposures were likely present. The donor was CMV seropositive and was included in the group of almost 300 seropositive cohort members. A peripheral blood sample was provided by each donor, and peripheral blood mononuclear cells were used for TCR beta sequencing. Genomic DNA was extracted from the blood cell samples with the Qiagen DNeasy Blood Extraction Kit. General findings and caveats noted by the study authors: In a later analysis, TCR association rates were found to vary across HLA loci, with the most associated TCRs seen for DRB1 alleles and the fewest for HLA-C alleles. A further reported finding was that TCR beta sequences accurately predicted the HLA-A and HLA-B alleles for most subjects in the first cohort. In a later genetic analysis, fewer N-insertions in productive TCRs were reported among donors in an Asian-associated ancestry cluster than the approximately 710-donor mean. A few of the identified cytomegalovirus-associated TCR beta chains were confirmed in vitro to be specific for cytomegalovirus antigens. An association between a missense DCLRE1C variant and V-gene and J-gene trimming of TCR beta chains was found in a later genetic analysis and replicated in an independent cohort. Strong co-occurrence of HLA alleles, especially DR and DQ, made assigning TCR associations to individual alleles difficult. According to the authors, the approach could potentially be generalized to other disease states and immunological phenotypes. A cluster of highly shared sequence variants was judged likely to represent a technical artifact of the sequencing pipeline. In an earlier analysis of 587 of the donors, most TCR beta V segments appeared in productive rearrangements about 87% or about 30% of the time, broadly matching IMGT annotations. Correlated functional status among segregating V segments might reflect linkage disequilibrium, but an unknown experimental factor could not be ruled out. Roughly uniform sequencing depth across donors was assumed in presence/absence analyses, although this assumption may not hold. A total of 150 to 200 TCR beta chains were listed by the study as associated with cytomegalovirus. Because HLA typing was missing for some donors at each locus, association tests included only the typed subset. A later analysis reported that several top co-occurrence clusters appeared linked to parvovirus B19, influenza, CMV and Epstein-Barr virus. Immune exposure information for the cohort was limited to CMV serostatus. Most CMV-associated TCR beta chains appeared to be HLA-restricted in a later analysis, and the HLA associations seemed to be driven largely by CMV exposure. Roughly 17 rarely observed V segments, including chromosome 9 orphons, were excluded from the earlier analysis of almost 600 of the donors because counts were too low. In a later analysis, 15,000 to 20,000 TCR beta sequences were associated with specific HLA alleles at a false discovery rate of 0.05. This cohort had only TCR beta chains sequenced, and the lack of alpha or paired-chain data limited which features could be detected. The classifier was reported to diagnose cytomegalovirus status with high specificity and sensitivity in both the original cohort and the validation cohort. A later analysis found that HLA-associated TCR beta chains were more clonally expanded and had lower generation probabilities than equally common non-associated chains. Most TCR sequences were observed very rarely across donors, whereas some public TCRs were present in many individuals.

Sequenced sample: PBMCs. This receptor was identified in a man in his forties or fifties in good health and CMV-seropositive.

The nucleotides read TGTGCCAGCTCATCCTCAGGGGGCGCGAGCACTGAAGCTTTCTTT. The resulting protein is CASSSSGGASTEAFF. The chain uses TRBV18 and TRBJ1-1; 8 bases in the middle match TRBD1. Measured from the cysteine to the phenylalanine, the CDR3 is 15 residues long. The DNA shown is the 45-base CDR3, in frame from base 1. V ends up 5 bases short and J 4 bases short, with an unmatched junction base count of 9. Looking up the germline V gene yields CDR1 KGHSH and CDR2 LQKENI. The CDR3 plus the reference TRBV18 and TRBJ1-1 genes for the other parts give the full variable domain: NAGVMQNPRHLVRRRGQEARLRCSPMKGHSHVYWYRQLPEEGLKFMVYLQKENIIDESGMPKERFSAEFPKEGPSILRIQQVVRGDSAAYFCASSSSGGASTEAFFGQGTRLTVV.